This T cell receptor beta chain was obtained from a study of cytomegalovirus exposure and HLA in healthy donors. Researchers ran the PCR with 60 Vbeta and 13 Jbeta primers. The data were produced by immunoSEQ multiplex PCR, yet TCRdb's version contains in-frame clones alone and is incomplete. The table records some 140,000 clones, around 77% of them present only once. Study-level points and caveats: Specificity of a few CMV-associated chains for CMV antigens was verified in vitro.

CDR1 is GTSNPN, CDR2 SVGIG, per germline (reference sequence). The CDR3 has 15 amino acids. The junction had 4 bases not matched to a gene; V was cut back by 2 bases and J by 2 bases. About this clone: Antigen: not known.

This chain links TRBV30 with TRBJ2-5, with 11 positions matching TRBD2. The material sequenced was PBMCs. This clonotype was obtained from a man aged 50 to 60 in good health and CMV-seronegative. The CDR3 nucleotides read TGTGCCTGGAGTCTAGCGGGAGGCGGGCAAGAGACCCAGTACTTC. It translates to CAWSLAGGGQETQYF.